Shown below are 10 T cell receptor beta chains from a single sample sequenced in a study of patients and donors after allogeneic stem cell transplantation (TCRdb year 2020). The receptor library was made with RT-PCR. The sample was run on a NextSeq 550. TCRdb reworked the public reads: Q25 trimming with fastp, MiXCR clone assembly, productive beta chains retained. Each CDR3 protein appears once, grouped with its most common genes and DNA. The sample table contains a few hundred thousand distinct CDR3 sequences; only one count was recorded for around 41% of them. 11% of the sample belongs to the ten largest clones. The sequencing input was blood, either unsorted or a sorted T cell fraction (not recorded which). The receptors shown here come from a human donor who was either an allogeneic HSCT recipient or a stem cell or donor lymphocyte infusion donor (not recorded which). It is not recorded whose cells these are; they may come from a transplant donor.

This clonotype has a handful of counts. This chain links TRBV12-3 or TRBV12-4 with TRBJ1-2, with D unclear. The length of the CDR3 is 14 residues. Trimming shortened V by 6 bases and J by 8 bases, and 19 bases separated the two germline ends. The CDR3 spells CASSIMDGPDGYTF. The CDR3 nucleotides read TGTGCCAGCAGCATCATGGACGGCCCGGACGGCTACACCTTC.

V is TRBV11-2 and J is TRBJ1-6; D gene ambiguous. Trimming removed 1 base from V and 9 bases from J, with 10 bases in between. Germline loops: CDR1 SGHAT, CDR2 FQNNGV. This CDR3 is built from 14 residues. The CDR3 spells CASSLGQEFSPLHF. For the CDR3, the DNA is TGTGCCAGCAGCTTAGGGCAGGAGTTTTCACCCCTCCACTTT.

The sample holds a few counts of this clonotype. The V and J genes are TRBV5-1 and TRBJ1-4; D not resolved. The germline V and J ends were trimmed by 0 bases and 5 bases, with 5 bases remaining between them. CDR3 length equals 13 residues. Looked up from germline, CDR1 is SGHRS and CDR2 is YFSETQ. This chain's CDR3 is CASSLEPNEKLFF. CDR3 DNA: TGCGCCAGCAGCTTGGAACCAAATGAAAAACTGTTTTTT.

V gene TRBV5-6 combines with J gene TRBJ1-1; D may be TRBD1 (5 bases). CDR3 length equals 13 residues. From germline, CDR1 is SGHDT and CDR2 YYEEEE. The V end was cut by 2 bases, the J end by 4 bases, with 9 bases between. The CDR3 nucleotides are TGTGCCAGCAGCTTTTACAGGCTCACTGAAGCTTTCTTT. It specifies CASSFYRLTEAFF.

J is TRBJ2-7 and V is TRBV20-1, with a possible D match to TRBD1 (6 bases). Germline V gene data show CDR1 as DFQATT and CDR2 as SNEGSKA (reference sequence). The CDR3 sequence is 12 residues long. V was shortened by 1 base and J by 4 bases, with 8 bases between the two germline ends. CDR3: CSARGTEYEQYF. The CDR3 coding sequence is TGCAGTGCTAGAGGGACAGAGTACGAGCAGTACTTC.

The sample holds a few counts of this clonotype. The CDR3 DNA follows: TGCGCCAGCAGCCAGCGGGGGGGCCCCTACAATGAGCAGTTCTTC. It encodes CASSQRGGPYNEQFF. The rearrangement uses TRBV5-1 and TRBJ2-1; 10 bases map to TRBD2. The CDR3 has 15 amino acids. Germline assignment: CDR1 SGHRS and CDR2 YFSETQ. With 4 bases clipped from V and 2 bases from J, the junction kept 3 bases outside the gene matches. The variable domain in full, completed from reference TRBV5-1 and TRBJ2-1, reads KAGVTQTPRYLIKTRGQQVTLSCSPISGHRSVSWYQQTPGQGLQFLFEYFSETQRNKGNFPGRFSGRQFSNSRSEMNVSTLELGDSALYLCASSQRGGPYNEQFFGPGTRLTVL.

This clonotype occurred a few times. The rearrangement uses TRBV11-1 and TRBJ1-2; the match to TRBD1 covers 7 bases. This CDR3 region has 13 residues. Germline CDR1 SGHAT, CDR2 FQDESV (reference sequence). V lost 6 bases to trimming and J lost 7 bases; unmatched junction nucleotides: 8. In DNA form, the CDR3 reads TGTGCCAGCAGATTGACAGGGTCCGGTGGCTACACCTTC. This sequence encodes CASRLTGSGGYTF.

The rearrangement uses TRBV29-1 and TRBJ1-2, with 9 bases identical to TRBD1. This CDR3 comprises 15 residues. J gave up 5 bases and V 0 bases, and 7 bases lay outside the gene matches. Germline lookup yields CDR1 SQVTM and CDR2 ANQGSEA. The CDR3 bases are TGCAGCGTTGAAGATCCGAGGACAGGGGATTATGGCTACACCTTC. Amino acids: CSVEDPRTGDYGYTF.

The chain is built from TRBV20-1 and TRBJ1-1, with 7 bases matching TRBD1. The CDR3 is made up of 15 amino acids. With 2 bases clipped from V and 3 bases from J, the junction kept 9 bases outside the gene matches. CDR1 and CDR2 (germline): DFQATT, SNEGSKA (reference sequence). The CDR3 region is CSARPPTGPYTEAFF. The CDR3, as DNA: TGCAGTGCTAGACCTCCGACAGGGCCCTACACTGAAGCTTTCTTT.

The rearrangement links TRBV4-1 to TRBJ2-7; D may be TRBD1 (5 bases). The germline V gene has CDR1 MGHRA and CDR2 YSYEKL. CDR3 size: 17 residues. With 1 base removed from V and 3 bases from J, the gap between germline ends came to 19 bases. CDR3 sequence: CASSQAYRTLALYEQYF. The CDR3 region has the DNA TGCGCCAGCAGCCAAGCTTACAGGACCCTCGCCCTCTACGAGCAGTACTTC.